Listed below are T cell receptor beta chains from one sample, sequenced in a study of blood T cell repertoires in COVID-19. Profiling relied on immunoSEQ multiplex PCR, and the TCRdb table lists in-frame clones only, not all of them. The data hold about 190,000 clones, with about 85% observed a single time. Material for sequencing was peripheral blood. The source is a man of 80 years or more with COVID-19, enrolled during active disease. Both conserved end residues are part of each CDR3. The order of the fields is V gene, clone size, J gene, D gene, CDR3 protein, CDR3 DNA. The D gene is left open where the match is weak. Clone size is given for some rows only: seen once, a few or many times, or a class if the clone is expanded.

>TRBV6-6|-|TRBJ1-4|-
CASSPVGENEKLFF
TGTGCCAGCAGCCCCGTTGGAGAGAATGAAAAACTGTTTTTT
>TRBV7-9|few|TRBJ2-2|TRBD1
CASTIRTGPLGSEF
TGTGCCAGCACCATCAGGACAGGGCCCCTCGGATCCGAATTT
>TRBV6-5|-|TRBJ2-1|TRBD2
CASSLAGSYNEQFF
TGTGCCAGCAGTCTAGCGGGGTCCTACAATGAGCAGTTCTTC
>TRBV7-2|once|TRBJ2-7|-
CASSLYAGPYEQYF
TGTGCCAGCAGCTTATATGCAGGGCCCTACGAGCAGTACTTC
>TRBV15|-|TRBJ1-4|-
CATSRTGINEKLFF
TGTGCCACCAGCAGAACAGGGATTAATGAAAAACTGTTTTTT
>TRBV7-3|-|TRBJ1-1|-
CASTTGGGKTEAFF
TGTGCCAGCACCACAGGTGGGGGGAAGACTGAAGCTTTCTTT
>TRBV10-2|-|TRBJ1-6|TRBD1
CASSVQGNSPLHF
TGCGCCAGCAGTGTACAGGGGAATTCACCCCTCCACTTT
>TRBV6-6|-|TRBJ1-6|-
CASSYGGTNSPLHF
TGTGCCAGCAGTTACGGAGGGACTAATTCACCCCTCCACTTT
>TRBV24-1|-|TRBJ2-1|-
CATSGLGHEQFF
TGTGCCACCAGTGGTTTGGGGCATGAGCAGTTCTTC
>TRBV29-1|-|TRBJ2-7|-
CSVVGQLSYEQYF
TGCAGCGTAGTCGGACAATTGAGCTACGAGCAGTACTTC
>TRBV7-8|-|TRBJ1-5|-
CASTPGGSNQPQHF
TGTGCCAGCACCCCGGGGGGAAGCAATCAGCCCCAGCATTTT
>TRBV19|-|TRBJ1-2|TRBD1
CASSISTGMGGYTF
TGTGCCAGTAGTATTTCGACAGGGATGGGAGGCTACACCTTC
>TRBV2|-|TRBJ1-2|-
CASRGAGYGYTF
TGTGCCAGCAGGGGCGCGGGGTATGGCTACACCTTC
>TRBV4-2|-|TRBJ2-2|TRBD2
CASSQENRGANTGELFF
TGTGCCAGCAGTCAGGAGAATCGGGGGGCGAACACCGGGGAGCTGTTTTTT
>TRBV11-2|-|TRBJ2-2|TRBD2
CASSLTSGLGSNTGELFF
TGTGCCAGCAGCTTAACTAGCGGCTTGGGGTCCAACACCGGGGAGCTGTTTTTT
>TRBV19|-|TRBJ1-4|TRBD1
CASSTHPGTGNEKLFF
TGTGCCAGTAGTACACACCCCGGGACAGGGAATGAAAAACTGTTTTTT
>TRBV12-3/TRBV12-4|-|TRBJ1-2|-
CASSLQGNYGYTF
TGTGCCAGCAGCCTACAGGGAAACTATGGCTACACCTTC
>TRBV7-8|-|TRBJ2-5|TRBD2
CASSLEGPSGGGTQYF
TGTGCCAGCAGCTTAGAAGGGCCTAGCGGGGGCGGGACCCAGTACTTC
>TRBV11-2|-|TRBJ2-7|-
CASSYRYEQYF
TGTGCCAGCAGTTATCGGTACGAGCAGTACTTC
>TRBV19|once|TRBJ1-2|TRBD1
CASSRGTGGLGYTF
TGTGCCAGTAGTAGGGGGACAGGGGGTCTTGGCTACACCTTC
>TRBV2|-|TRBJ1-3|-
CASSVEGLLTGNTIYF
TGTGCCAGCAGTGTGGAGGGGTTATTGACTGGAAACACCATATATTTT
>TRBV6-5|-|TRBJ1-1|-
CASSRGGNTEAFF
TGTGCCAGCAGTCGAGGAGGGAACACTGAAGCTTTCTTT
>TRBV6-2/TRBV6-3|once|TRBJ2-7|TRBD1
CASSPAGQENEQYF
TGTGCCAGCAGTCCCGCGGGACAGGAAAACGAGCAGTACTTC
>TRBV2|-|TRBJ1-4|-
CASSESPGLGEKLFF
TGTGCCAGCAGTGAATCCCCAGGGCTGGGTGAAAAACTGTTTTTT
>TRBV5-6|-|TRBJ1-2|TRBD1
CASSQRTGVGGYTF
TGTGCCAGCAGCCAACGGACAGGGGTGGGCGGCTACACCTTC
>TRBV5-4|few|TRBJ1-1|TRBD1
CASSPRARGDTEAFF
TGTGCCAGCAGCCCCCGGGCCAGGGGGGACACTGAAGCTTTCTTT
>TRBV20-1|-|TRBJ2-2|-
CSASRTGELFF
TGCAGTGCTTCCCGGACCGGGGAGCTGTTTTTT
>TRBV5-4|-|TRBJ2-5|-
CASSLQLGGRGIMETQYF
TGTGCCAGCAGCTTACAACTCGGGGGAAGGGGAATTATGGAGACCCAGTACTTC
>TRBV5-1|few|TRBJ2-1|TRBD1
CASSLRQGGDNEQFF
TGCGCCAGCAGCTTGAGACAGGGGGGAGACAATGAGCAGTTCTTC
>TRBV6-5|-|TRBJ1-4|TRBD1
CASSLGQKNEKLFF
TGTGCCAGCAGCTTGGGACAGAAGAATGAAAAACTGTTTTTT
>TRBV5-1|few|TRBJ1-1|TRBD1
CASSLGGQGAFGEAFF
TGCGCCAGCAGCTTGGGCGGACAGGGGGCGTTTGGCGAAGCTTTCTTT
>TRBV7-9|-|TRBJ1-2|TRBD1
CASSLSGGGGNGYTF
TGTGCCAGCAGCTTATCGGGAGGGGGCGGAAATGGCTACACCTTC
>TRBV2|few|TRBJ2-5|TRBD2
CAQGLDKETQYF
TGTGCCCAGGGACTAGACAAAGAGACCCAGTACTTC
>TRBV6-5|-|TRBJ1-2|TRBD1
CASSYRTGNPGYTF
TGTGCCAGCAGTTACAGGACAGGGAACCCAGGCTACACCTTC
>TRBV6-5|-|TRBJ1-2|-
CASSSPKGYTF
TGTGCCAGCAGTAGCCCGAAAGGCTACACCTTC
>TRBV29-1|-|TRBJ2-5|TRBD1
CSVDLGQGAETQYF
TGCAGCGTTGATCTGGGACAGGGGGCAGAGACCCAGTACTTC
>TRBV16|once|TRBJ2-7|-
CASSQRGTGEQYF
TGTGCCAGCAGCCAACGGGGGACTGGCGAGCAGTACTTC
>TRBV6-2/TRBV6-3|-|TRBJ1-1|-
CASSYSGANTEAFF
TGTGCCAGCAGTTACTCAGGAGCGAACACTGAAGCTTTCTTT
>TRBV6-4|-|TRBJ1-6|-
CASSRLREWGSPLHF
TGTGCCAGCAGTCGTTTAAGGGAGTGGGGTTCACCCCTCCACTTT
>TRBV10-3|-|TRBJ1-5|TRBD1
CAISVDRAYQPQHF
TGTGCCATCAGTGTCGACAGGGCTTATCAGCCCCAGCATTTT
>TRBV18|-|TRBJ1-2|TRBD1
CASSPPGTGANYGYTF
TGTGCCAGCTCACCACCCGGGACAGGGGCCAACTATGGCTACACCTTC
>TRBV4-3|once|TRBJ1-1|TRBD1
CASSFSLQGTEAFF
TGCGCCAGCAGCTTTTCTCTACAGGGGACTGAAGCTTTCTTT
>TRBV5-1|few|TRBJ1-3|-
CASALQQGAGNTIYF
TGCGCCAGCGCCCTCCAACAGGGAGCTGGAAACACCATATATTTT
>TRBV6-5|-|TRBJ2-3|-
CASNYRWSTDTQYF
TGTGCCAGTAACTACAGGTGGAGCACAGATACGCAGTATTTT
>TRBV27|-|TRBJ2-1|-
CASSPSGASNEQFF
TGTGCCAGCAGTCCCTCCGGAGCCTCCAATGAGCAGTTCTTC
>TRBV6-1|-|TRBJ1-2|TRBD1
CASSVTGGGEANYGYTF
TGTGCCAGCAGTGTGACAGGGGGCGGCGAAGCTAACTATGGCTACACCTTC